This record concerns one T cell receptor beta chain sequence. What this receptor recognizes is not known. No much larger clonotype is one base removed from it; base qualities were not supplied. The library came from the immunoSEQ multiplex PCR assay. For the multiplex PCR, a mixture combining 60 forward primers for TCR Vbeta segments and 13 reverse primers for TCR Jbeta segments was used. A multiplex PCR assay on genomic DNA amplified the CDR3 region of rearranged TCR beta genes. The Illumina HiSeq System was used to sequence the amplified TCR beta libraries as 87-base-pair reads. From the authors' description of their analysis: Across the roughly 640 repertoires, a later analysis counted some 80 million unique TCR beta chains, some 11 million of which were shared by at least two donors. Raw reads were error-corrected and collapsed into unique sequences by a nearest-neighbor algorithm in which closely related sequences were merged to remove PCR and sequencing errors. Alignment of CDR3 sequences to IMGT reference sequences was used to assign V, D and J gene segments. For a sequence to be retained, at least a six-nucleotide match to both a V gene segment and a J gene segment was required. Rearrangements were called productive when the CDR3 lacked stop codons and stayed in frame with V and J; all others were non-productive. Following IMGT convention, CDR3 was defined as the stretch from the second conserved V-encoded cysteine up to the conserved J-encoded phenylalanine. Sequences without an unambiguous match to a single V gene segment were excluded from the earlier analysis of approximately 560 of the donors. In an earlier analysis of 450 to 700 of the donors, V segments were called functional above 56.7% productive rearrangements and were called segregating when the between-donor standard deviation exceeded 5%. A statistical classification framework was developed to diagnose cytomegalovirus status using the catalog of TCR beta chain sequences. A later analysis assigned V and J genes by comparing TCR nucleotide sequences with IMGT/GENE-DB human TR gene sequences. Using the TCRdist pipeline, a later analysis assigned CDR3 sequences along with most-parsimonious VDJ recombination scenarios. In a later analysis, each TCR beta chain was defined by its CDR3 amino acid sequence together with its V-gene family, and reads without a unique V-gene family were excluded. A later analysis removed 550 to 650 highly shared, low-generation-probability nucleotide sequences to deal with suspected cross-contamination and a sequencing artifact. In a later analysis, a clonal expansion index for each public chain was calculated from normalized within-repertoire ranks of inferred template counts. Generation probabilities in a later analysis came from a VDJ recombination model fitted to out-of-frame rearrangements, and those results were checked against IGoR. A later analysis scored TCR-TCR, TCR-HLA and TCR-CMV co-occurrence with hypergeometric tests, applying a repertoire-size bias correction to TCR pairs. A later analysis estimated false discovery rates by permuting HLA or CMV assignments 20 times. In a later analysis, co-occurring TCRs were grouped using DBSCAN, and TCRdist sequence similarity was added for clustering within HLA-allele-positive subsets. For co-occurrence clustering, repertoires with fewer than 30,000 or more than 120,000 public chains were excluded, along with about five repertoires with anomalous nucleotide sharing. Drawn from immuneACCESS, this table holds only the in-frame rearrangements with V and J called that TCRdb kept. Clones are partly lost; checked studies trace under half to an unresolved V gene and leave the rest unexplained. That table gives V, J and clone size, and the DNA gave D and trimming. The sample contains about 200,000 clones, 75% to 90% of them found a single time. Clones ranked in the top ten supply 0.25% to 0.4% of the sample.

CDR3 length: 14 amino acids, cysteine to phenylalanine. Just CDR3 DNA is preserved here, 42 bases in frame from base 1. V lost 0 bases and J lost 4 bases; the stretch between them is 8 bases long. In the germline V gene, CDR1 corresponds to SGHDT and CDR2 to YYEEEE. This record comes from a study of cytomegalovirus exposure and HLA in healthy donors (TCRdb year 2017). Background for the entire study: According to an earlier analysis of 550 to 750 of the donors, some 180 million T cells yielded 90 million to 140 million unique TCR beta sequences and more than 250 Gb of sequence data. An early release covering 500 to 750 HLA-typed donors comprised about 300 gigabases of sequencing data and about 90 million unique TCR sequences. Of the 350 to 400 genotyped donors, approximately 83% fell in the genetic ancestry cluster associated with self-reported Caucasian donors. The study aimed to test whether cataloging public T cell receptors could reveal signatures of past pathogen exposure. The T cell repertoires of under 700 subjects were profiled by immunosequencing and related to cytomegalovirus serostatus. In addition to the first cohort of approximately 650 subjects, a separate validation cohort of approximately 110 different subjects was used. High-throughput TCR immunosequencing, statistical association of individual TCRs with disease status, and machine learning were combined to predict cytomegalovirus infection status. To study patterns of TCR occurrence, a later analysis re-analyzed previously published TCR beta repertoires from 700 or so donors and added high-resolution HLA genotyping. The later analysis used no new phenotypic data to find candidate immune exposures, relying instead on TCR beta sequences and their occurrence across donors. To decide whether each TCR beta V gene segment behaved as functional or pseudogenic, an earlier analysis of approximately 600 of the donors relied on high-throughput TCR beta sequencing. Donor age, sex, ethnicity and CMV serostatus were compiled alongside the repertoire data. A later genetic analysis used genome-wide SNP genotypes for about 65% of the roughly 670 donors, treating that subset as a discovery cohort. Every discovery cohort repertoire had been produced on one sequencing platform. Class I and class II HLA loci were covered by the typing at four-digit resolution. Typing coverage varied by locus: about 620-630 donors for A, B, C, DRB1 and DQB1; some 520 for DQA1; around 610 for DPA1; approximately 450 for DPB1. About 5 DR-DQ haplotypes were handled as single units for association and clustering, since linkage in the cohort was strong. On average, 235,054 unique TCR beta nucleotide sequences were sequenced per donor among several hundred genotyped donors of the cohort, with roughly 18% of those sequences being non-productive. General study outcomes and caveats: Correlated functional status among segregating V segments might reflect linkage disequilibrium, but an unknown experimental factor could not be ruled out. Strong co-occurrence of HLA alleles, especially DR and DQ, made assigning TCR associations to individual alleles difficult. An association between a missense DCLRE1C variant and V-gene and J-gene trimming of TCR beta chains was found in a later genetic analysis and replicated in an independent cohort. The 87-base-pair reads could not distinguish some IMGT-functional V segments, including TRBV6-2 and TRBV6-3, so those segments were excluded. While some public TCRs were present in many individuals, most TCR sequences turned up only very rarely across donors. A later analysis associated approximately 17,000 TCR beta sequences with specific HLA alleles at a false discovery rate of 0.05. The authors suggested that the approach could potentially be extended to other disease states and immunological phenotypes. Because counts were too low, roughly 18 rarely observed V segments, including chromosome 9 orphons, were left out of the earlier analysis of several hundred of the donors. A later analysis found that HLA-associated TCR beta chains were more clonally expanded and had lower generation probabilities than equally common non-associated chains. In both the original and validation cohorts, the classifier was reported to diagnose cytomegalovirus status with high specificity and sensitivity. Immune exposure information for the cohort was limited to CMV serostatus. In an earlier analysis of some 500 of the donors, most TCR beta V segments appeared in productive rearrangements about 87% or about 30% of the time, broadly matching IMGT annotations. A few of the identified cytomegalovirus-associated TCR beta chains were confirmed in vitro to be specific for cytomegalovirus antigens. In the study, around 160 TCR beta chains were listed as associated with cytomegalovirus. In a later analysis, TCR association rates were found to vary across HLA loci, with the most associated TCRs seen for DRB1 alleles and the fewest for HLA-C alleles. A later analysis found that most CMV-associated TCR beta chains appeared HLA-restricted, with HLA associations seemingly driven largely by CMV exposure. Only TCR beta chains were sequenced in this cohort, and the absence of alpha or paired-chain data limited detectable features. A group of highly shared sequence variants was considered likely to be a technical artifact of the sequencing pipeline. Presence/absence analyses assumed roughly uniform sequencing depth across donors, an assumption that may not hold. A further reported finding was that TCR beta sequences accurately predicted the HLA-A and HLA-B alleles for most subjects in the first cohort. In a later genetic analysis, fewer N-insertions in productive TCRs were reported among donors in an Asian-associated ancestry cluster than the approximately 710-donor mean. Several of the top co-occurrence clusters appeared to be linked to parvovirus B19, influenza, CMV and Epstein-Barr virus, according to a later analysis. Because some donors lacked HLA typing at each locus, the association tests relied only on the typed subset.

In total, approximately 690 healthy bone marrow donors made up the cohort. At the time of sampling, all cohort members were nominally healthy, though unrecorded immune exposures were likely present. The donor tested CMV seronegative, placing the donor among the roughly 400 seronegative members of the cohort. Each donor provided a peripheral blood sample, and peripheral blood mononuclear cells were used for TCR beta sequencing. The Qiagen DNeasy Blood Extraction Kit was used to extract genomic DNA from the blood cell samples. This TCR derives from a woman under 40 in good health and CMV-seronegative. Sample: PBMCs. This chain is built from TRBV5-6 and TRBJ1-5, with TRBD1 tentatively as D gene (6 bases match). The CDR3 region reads CASSLGDKNQPQHF. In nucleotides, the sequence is TGTGCCAGCAGCTTGGGGGACAAAAATCAGCCCCAGCATTTT.